What follows is one TCR beta chain and its context. What it binds is unknown. The data were produced by immunoSEQ multiplex PCR, yet TCRdb's version contains in-frame clones alone and is incomplete. The repertoire holds around 80,000 clones, with about 85% as singletons. This sample was included in a study of OX40 agonist ivuxolimab in advanced cancers. The study's findings and limits: Still undetermined is the antigen specificity of the expanded peripheral T cells.

This CDR3 has 13 amino acids. The V and J ends lost 7 bases and 6 bases respectively, with 15 bases between them. The V gene's germline CDR1 is MGHDK and CDR2 SYGVNS. The sequence was collected from an adult with an advanced solid tumor such as melanoma, head and neck, liver or kidney cancer. This specimen consisted of CD4+ or CD8+ T cells sorted from blood, obtained in a trial of the OX40 agonist ivuxolimab. This chain connects TRBV25-1 to TRBJ1-1; perhaps TRBD1 as D (5 bases). The CDR3 bases are TGTGCCAGCAAAGGGCAGGGCAACCCTGAAGCTTTCTTT. It yields the protein CASKGQGNPEAFF.